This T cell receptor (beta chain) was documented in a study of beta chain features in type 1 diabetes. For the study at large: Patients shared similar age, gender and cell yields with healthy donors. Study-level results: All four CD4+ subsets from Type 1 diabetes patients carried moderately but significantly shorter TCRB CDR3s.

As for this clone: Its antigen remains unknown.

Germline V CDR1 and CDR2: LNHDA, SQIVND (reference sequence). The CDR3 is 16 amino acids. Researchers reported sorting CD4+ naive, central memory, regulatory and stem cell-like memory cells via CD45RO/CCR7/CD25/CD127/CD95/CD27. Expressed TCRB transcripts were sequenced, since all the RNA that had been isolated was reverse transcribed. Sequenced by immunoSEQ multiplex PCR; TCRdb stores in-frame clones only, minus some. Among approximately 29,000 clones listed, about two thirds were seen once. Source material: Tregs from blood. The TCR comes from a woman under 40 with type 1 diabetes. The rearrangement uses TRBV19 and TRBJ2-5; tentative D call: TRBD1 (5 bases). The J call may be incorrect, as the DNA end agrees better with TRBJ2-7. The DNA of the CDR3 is TGTGCCAGTAGTATAGGCCACCGACAGAGCTCCTACGAGCAGTACTTC. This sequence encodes CASSIGHRQSSYEQYF.